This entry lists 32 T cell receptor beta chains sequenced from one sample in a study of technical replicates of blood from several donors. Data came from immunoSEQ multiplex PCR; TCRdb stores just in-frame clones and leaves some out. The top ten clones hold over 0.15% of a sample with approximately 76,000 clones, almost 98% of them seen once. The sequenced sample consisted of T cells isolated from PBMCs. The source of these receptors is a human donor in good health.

The CDR3 protein is CASSYEEGGYTF. CDR3 DNA: TGTGCCAGCAGCTATGAAGAGGGTGGCTACACCTTC. The gene calls are TRBV5-8 and TRBJ1-2; D uncertain. Germline CDR1 reads SGHTS; CDR2 reads YDEGEE. The CDR3 has 12 amino acids. The V end was cut by 3 bases, the J end by 7 bases, with 10 bases between.

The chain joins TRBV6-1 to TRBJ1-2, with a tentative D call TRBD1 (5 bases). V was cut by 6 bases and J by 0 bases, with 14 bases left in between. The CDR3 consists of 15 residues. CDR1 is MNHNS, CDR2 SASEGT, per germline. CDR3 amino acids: CASRGGDRANYGYTF. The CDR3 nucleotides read TGTGCCAGCAGAGGAGGGGACCGAGCTAACTATGGCTACACCTTC.

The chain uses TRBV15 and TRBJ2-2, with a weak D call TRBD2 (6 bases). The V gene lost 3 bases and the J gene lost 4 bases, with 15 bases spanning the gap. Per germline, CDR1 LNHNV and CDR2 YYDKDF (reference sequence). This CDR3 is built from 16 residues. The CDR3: CATSSLSPGGTGELFF. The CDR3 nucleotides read TGTGCCACCAGCAGCCTAAGCCCCGGGGGCACCGGGGAGCTGTTTTTT.

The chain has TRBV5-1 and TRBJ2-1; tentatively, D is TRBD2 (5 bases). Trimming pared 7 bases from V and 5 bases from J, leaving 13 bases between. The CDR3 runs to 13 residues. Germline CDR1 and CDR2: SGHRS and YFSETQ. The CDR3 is CASGTGGHNEQFF. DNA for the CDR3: TGCGCCAGCGGAACTGGCGGGCACAATGAGCAGTTCTTC.

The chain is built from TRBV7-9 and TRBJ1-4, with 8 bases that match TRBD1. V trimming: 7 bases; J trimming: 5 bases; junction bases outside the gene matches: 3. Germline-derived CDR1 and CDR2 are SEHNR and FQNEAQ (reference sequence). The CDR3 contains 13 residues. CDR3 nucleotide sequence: TGTGCCAGCATCCGGGACAGGAATGAAAAACTGTTTTTT. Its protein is CASIRDRNEKLFF.

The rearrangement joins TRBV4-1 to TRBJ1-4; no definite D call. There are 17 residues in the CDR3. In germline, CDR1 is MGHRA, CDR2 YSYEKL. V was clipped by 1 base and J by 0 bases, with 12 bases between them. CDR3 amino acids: CASSQGLTGTTNEKLFF. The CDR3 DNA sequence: TGCGCCAGCAGCCAAGGATTAACGGGGACAACTAATGAAAAACTGTTTTTT.

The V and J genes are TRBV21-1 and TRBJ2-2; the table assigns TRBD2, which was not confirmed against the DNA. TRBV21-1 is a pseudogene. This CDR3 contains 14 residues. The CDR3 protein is CASSRTGLTGELFF. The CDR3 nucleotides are TGTGCCAGCAGCAGAACTGGACTGACCGGGGAGCTGTTTTTT.

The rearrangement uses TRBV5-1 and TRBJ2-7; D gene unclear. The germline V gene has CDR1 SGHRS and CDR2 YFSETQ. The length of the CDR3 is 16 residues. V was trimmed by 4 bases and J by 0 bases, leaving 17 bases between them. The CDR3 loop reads CASSPEAYGSSYEQYF. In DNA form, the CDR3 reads TGCGCCAGCAGCCCCGAGGCTTACGGCAGCTCCTACGAGCAGTACTTC.

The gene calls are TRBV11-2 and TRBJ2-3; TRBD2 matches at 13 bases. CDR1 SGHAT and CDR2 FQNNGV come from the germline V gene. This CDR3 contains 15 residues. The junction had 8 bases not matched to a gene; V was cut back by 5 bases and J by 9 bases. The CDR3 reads CASSSTSGRAVTQYF. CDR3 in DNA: TGTGCCAGCAGCAGTACTAGCGGGAGGGCGGTCACGCAGTATTTT.

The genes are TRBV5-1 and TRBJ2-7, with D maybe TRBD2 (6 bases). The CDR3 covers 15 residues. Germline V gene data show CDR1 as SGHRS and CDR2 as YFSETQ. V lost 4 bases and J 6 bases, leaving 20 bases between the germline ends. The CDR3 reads CASSREAGNYVEQYF. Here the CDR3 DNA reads TGCGCCAGCAGCAGGGAGGCAGGGAATTATGTCGAGCAGTACTTC. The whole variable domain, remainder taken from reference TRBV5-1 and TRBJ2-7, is KAGVTQTPRYLIKTRGQQVTLSCSPISGHRSVSWYQQTPGQGLQFLFEYFSETQRNKGNFPGRFSGRQFSNSRSEMNVSTLELGDSALYLCASSREAGNYVEQYFGPGTRLTVT.

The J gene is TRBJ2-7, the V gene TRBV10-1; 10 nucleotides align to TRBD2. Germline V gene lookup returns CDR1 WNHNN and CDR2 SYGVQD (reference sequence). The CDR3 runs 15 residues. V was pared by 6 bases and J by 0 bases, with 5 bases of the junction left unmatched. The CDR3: CASSHGLADSYEQYF. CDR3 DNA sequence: TGCGCCAGCAGCCACGGACTAGCGGACTCCTACGAGCAGTACTTC.

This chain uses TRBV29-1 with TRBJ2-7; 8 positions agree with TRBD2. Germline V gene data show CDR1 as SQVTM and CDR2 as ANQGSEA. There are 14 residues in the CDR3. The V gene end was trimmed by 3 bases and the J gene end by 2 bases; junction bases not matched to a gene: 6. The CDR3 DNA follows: TGCAGCGTTGAGGTTAGCGGGGTGGCCTACGAGCAGTACTTC. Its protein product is CSVEVSGVAYEQYF.

CDR3 DNA sequence: TGTGCCAGCAGCGAACAAGGGGCGGGGACTGAAGCTTTCTTT. Translation gives CASSEQGAGTEAFF. The rearrangement uses TRBV9 and TRBJ1-1, with D perhaps TRBD1 (5 bases). Germline V CDR1 and CDR2: SGDLS, YYNGEE. V was clipped by 3 bases and J by 5 bases, with 14 bases between them. This CDR3 comprises 14 residues.

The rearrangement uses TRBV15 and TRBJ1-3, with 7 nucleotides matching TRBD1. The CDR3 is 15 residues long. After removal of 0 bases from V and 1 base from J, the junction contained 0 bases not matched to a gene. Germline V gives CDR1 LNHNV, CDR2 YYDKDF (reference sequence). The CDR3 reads CATSRDRGSGNTIYF. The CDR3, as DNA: TGTGCCACCAGCAGAGACAGGGGGTCTGGAAACACCATATATTTT.

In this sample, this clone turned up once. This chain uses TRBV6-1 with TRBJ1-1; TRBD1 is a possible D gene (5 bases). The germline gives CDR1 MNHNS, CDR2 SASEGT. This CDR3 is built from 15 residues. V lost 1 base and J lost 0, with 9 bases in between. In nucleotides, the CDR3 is TGTGCCAGCAGTGAAGAGGAGGGGTTGAACACTGAAGCTTTCTTT. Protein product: CASSEEEGLNTEAFF.

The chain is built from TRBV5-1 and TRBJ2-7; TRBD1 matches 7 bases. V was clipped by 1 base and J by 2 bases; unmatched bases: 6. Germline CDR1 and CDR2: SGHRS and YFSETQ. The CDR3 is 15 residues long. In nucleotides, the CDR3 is TGCGCCAGCAGCTTGAACCCGGGACAGCCCTACGAGCAGTACTTC. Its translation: CASSLNPGQPYEQYF.

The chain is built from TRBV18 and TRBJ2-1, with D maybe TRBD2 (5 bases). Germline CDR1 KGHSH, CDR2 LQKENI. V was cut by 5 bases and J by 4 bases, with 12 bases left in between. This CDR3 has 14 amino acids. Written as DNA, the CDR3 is TGTGCCAGCTCAGAGACTATCAATTACAATGAGCAGTTCTTC. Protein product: CASSETINYNEQFF.

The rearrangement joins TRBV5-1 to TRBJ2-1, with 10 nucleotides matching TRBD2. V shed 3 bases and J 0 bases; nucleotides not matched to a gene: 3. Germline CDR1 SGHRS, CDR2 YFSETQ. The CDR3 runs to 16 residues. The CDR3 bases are TGCGCCAGCAGCTCTTTAGCGGGAGGCTCCTACAATGAGCAGTTCTTC. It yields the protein CASSSLAGGSYNEQFF.

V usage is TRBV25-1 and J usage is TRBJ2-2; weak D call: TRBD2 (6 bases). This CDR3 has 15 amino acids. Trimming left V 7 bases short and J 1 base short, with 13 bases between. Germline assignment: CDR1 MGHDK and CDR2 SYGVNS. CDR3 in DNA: TGTGCCAGCAATCCCCCCGGGGGGAACACCGGGGAGCTGTTTTTT. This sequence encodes CASNPPGGNTGELFF.

CDR3 bases: TGTGCCAGCAGCCGGGACAGGAGCTACGAGCAGTACTTC. This codes for CASSRDRSYEQYF. The chain couples TRBV6-1 to TRBJ2-7, with 8 bases lining up with TRBD1. The CDR3 runs 13 residues. CDR1 is MNHNS and CDR2 is SASEGT in the germline V gene. V lost 6 bases, J lost 3 bases, and 4 bases stayed unmatched.

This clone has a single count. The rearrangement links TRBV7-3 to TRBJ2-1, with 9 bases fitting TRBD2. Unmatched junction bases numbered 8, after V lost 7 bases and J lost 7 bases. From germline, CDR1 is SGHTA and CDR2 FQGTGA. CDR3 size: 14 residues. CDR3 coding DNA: TGTGCCAGCACCTCCGGCGGGGGGGCGAATGAGCAGTTCTTC. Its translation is CASTSGGGANEQFF.

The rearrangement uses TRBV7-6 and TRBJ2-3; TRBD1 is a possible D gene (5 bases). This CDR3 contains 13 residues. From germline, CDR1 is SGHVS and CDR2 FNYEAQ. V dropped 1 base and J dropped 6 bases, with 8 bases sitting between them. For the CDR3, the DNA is TGTGCCAGCAGCTTAGGACAGTACGATACGCAGTATTTT. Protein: CASSLGQYDTQYF.

The CDR3 DNA reads as TGTGCCAGCACCCTAAGCGGGAGCTCTTACAATGAGCAGTTCTTC. Translating it yields CASTLSGSSYNEQFF. The V call is TRBV5-4, the J call TRBJ2-1, with 8 positions matching TRBD2. Trimming at V came to 6 bases and at J to 4 bases, leaving 9 bases not matched to a gene. Germline CDR1 is SGHNT and CDR2 is YYREEE (reference sequence). The CDR3 is made up of 15 amino acids.

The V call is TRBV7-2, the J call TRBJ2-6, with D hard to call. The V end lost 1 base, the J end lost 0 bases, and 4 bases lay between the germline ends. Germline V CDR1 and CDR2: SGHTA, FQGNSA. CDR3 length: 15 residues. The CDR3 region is CASSLDGSGANVLTF. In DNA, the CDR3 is TGTGCCAGCAGCTTAGACGGCTCTGGGGCCAACGTCCTGACTTTC.

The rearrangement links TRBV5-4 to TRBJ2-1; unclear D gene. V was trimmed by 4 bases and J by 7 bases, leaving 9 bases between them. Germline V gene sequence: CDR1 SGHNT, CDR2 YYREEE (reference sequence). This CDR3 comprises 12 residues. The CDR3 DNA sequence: TGTGCCAGCAGCACGACTTTAAATGAGCAGTTCTTC. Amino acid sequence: CASSTTLNEQFF. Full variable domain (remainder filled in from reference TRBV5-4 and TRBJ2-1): ETGVTQSPTHLIKTRGQQVTLRCSSQSGHNTVSWYQQALGQGPQFIFQYYREEENGRGNFPPRFSGLQFPNYSSELNVNALELDDSALYLCASSTTLNEQFFGPGTRLTVL.

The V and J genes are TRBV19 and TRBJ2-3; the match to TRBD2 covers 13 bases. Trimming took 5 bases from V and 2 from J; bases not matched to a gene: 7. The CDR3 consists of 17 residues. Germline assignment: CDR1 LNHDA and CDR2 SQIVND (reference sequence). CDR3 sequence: CASSVPGLAGYTDTQYF. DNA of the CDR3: TGTGCCAGTAGTGTCCCGGGACTAGCGGGGTACACAGATACGCAGTATTTT.

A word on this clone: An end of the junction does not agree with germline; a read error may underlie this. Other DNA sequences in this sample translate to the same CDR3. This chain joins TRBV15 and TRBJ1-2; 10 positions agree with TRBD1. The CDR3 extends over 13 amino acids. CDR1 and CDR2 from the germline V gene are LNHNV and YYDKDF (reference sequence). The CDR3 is CATSRGTGEGYTF. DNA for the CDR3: TGCGCCACCAGCAGGGGGACAGGGGAAGGCTACACCTTC.

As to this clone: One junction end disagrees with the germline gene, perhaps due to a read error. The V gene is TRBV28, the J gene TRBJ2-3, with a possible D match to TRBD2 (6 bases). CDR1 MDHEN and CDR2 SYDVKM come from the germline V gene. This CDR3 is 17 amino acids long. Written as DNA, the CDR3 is TGTGCCAGCAGTTTGCGGACTCCGGGACTGCGCACAAATACGCAGTATTTT. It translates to CASSLRTPGLRTNTQYF.

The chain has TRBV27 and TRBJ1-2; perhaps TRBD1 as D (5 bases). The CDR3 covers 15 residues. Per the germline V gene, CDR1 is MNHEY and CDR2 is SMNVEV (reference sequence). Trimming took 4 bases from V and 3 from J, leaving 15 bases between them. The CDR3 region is CASSSGSGPYYGYTF. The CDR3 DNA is TGTGCCAGCAGTTCGGGTTCAGGGCCTTACTATGGCTACACCTTC.

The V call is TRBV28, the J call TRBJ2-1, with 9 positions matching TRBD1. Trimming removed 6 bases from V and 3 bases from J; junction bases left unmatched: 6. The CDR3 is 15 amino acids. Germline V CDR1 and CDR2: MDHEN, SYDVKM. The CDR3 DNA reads TGTGCCAGCAGCGAGGGACAGGGTTACTACAATGAGCAGTTCTTC. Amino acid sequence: CASSEGQGYYNEQFF.

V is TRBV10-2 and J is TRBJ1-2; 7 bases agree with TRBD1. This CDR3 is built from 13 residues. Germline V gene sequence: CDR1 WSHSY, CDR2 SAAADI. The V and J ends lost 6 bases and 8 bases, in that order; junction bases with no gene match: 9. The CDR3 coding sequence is TGCGCCAGCAGCGCAAACAGGGGCTTAGGCTACACCTTC. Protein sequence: CASSANRGLGYTF.

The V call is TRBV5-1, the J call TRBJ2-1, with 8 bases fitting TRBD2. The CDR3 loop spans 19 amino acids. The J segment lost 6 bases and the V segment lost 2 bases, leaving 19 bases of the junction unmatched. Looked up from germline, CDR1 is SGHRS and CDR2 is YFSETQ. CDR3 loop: CASSFDDRRGLGIANEQFF. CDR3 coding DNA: TGCGCCAGCAGCTTCGACGACAGGCGGGGACTAGGGATCGCCAATGAGCAGTTCTTC.